The clone carrying this T cell receptor beta chain was observed a single time. As yet, its antigen is unknown. The authors' processing: Because ImmunoSEQ provided only junction sequences with no quality scores, the filtering differed. Profiled with immunoSEQ multiplex PCR; TCRdb holds only in-frame clones, not every one. Clone size and V and J calls were adopted from that table, with D and trimming inferred from the DNA. The data hold some 1,900,000 clones, with just under 95% observed a single time. Positively selected for CCR7, the CD45RO-negative cells used as naive CD8 cells excluded terminally differentiated effector memory CD45RA+ cells. The CDR3 extends over 13 amino acids. Germline values: CDR1 MNHEY, CDR2 SMNVEV (reference sequence). The V end was cut by 0 bases, the J end by 2 bases, with 5 bases between. This sample is part of a study of shared clonotypes between healthy human individuals. Study outcomes and limitations: Four donors held around 5% of naive CD4 clonotypes in common. Sorted-subset sequencing, rarefaction showed, was incomplete despite large depth. Estimated clonotype richness was generally higher in naive than memory subsets.

The sample consisted of naive CD8+ T cells sorted from blood. J is TRBJ2-7 and V is TRBV27, with no clear D. This receptor was taken from a man between 18 and 29 years old in good health. The CDR3 DNA reads as TGTGCCAGCAGTTTATCGACGCCCTACGAGCAGTACTTC. Residues: CASSLSTPYEQYF.